The next 13 T cell receptor beta chains were all read from a single sample in a study of blood T cell repertoires in COVID-19. Assay used: immunoSEQ multiplex PCR; TCRdb lists only in-frame clones, some missing. This sample carries fewer than 120,000 clones, roughly 87% of them seen once, and the ten largest clones take around 5.1%. The specimen was peripheral blood. The receptors were gathered from a human donor in a cohort sampled during active COVID-19.

The J gene is TRBJ1-5, the V gene TRBV28; a possible D gene is TRBD1 (6 bases). The CDR3 contains 15 residues. V was shortened by 6 bases and J by 4 bases, with 16 bases between the two germline ends. Germline V gene data show CDR1 as MDHEN and CDR2 as SYDVKM. CDR3 nucleotides: TGTGCCAGCAGCCAACAGGGAGCGGAAAATCAGCCCCAGCATTTT. Its translation is CASSQQGAENQPQHF.

This chain connects TRBV9 to TRBJ2-7; TRBD1 aligns across 7 bases. Unmatched junction bases numbered 4, after V lost 5 bases and J lost 2 bases. The CDR3 has 13 residues. Germline loops: CDR1 SGDLS, CDR2 YYNGEE. CDR3 nucleotide sequence: TGTGCCAGCAGGAGAGGGACAGCCTACGAGCAGTACTTC. Translation: CASRRGTAYEQYF.

As concerns this clone: A junction boundary mismatches the germline segment, possibly from a read error. The CDR3 here is CASSLGQVTYKQYF. As DNA, the CDR3 is TGTGCCAGCAGCTTAGGACAGGTAACCTACAAGCAGTACTTC. The J gene is TRBJ2-7, the V gene TRBV7-2; the D gene is possibly TRBD1 (6 bases). CDR3 length equals 14 residues. Germline V gene sequence: CDR1 SGHTA, CDR2 FQGNSA. The whole variable domain, remainder taken from reference TRBV7-2 and TRBJ2-7, is GAGVSQSPSNKVTEKGKDVELRCDPISGHTALYWYRQSLGQGLEFLIYFQGNSAPDKSGLPSDRFSAERTGGSVSTLTIQRTQQEDSAVYLCASSLGQVTYKQYFGPGTRLTVT.

In its sample, this clone was seen once. This sequence joins TRBV29-1 and TRBJ1-1; 7 nucleotides agree with TRBD1. Germline V CDR1 and CDR2: SQVTM, ANQGSEA. CDR3 size: 13 residues. J lost 0 bases, V lost 6 bases, and 4 bases had no gene match. The CDR3 DNA is TGCAGCGTAGCCGGGACAGTGAACACTGAAGCTTTCTTT. Encoded protein: CSVAGTVNTEAFF. The full variable domain, rest sourced from reference TRBV29-1 and TRBJ1-1, is SAVISQKPSRDICQRGTSLTIQCQVDSQVTMMFWYRQQPGQSLTLIATANQGSEATYESGFVIDKFPISRPNLTFSTLTVSNMSPEDSSIYLCSVAGTVNTEAFFGQGTRLTVV.

This clone occurred a few times. This chain links TRBV29-1 with TRBJ1-5, with 9 positions matching TRBD1. V shed 6 bases and J 1 base; nucleotides not matched to a gene: 4. Germline-derived CDR1 and CDR2 are SQVTM and ANQGSEA. This CDR3 region has 14 residues. CDR3 region: CSVRTGVSNQPQHF. For the CDR3, the DNA is TGCAGCGTCCGGACAGGGGTAAGCAATCAGCCCCAGCATTTT.

This chain links TRBV27 with TRBJ2-2; D unresolved. This CDR3 contains 15 residues. V was pared by 2 bases and J by 6 bases, with 13 bases between. CDR1 and CDR2 from the germline V gene are MNHEY and SMNVEV (reference sequence). The CDR3 loop is CASSLGSTISGELFF. Here the CDR3 DNA reads TGTGCCAGCAGTTTAGGGTCGACAATCTCCGGGGAGCTGTTTTTT.

The chain combines TRBV10-3 with TRBJ1-2, with D unclear. The ends were cut back, 2 bases at V and 1 base at J, with 11 bases in the middle. Germline V lookup: CDR1 ENHRY, CDR2 SYGVKD. The length of the CDR3 is 15 residues. CDR3 in DNA: TGTGCCATCAGTGAGACAACACACATTAACTATGGCTACACCTTC. Protein sequence: CAISETTHINYGYTF.

The CDR3 is CASSRTSGESYNEQFF. Written as DNA, the CDR3 is TGTGCCAGCAGCAGGACTAGCGGGGAGTCCTACAATGAGCAGTTCTTC. The rearrangement uses TRBV5-4 and TRBJ2-1, with 12 nucleotides matching TRBD2. V lost 4 bases and J lost 1; bases outside the gene matches: 3. This CDR3 contains 16 residues. Looked up from germline, CDR1 is SGHNT and CDR2 is YYREEE (reference sequence).

The J gene is TRBJ2-1, the V gene TRBV7-9; 13 nucleotides agree with TRBD2. The CDR3 covers 12 residues. The junction had 4 bases not matched to a gene; V was cut back by 11 bases and J by 9 bases. Germline V CDR1 and CDR2: SEHNR, FQNEAQ (reference sequence). CDR3: CAGGLAGTEQFF. Here the CDR3 DNA reads TGTGCCGGGGGACTAGCGGGAACTGAGCAGTTCTTC.

The chain couples TRBV5-1 to TRBJ2-5; D possibly corresponds to TRBD2 (5 bases). The CDR3 consists of 18 residues. Trimming cost V 0 bases and J 2 bases, with 20 bases left between them. Looked up from germline, CDR1 is SGHRS and CDR2 is YFSETQ. This CDR3 is CASSLAFLARGRQETQYF. The DNA for the CDR3 is TGCGCCAGCAGCTTGGCGTTCTTAGCAAGAGGGCGGCAAGAGACCCAGTACTTC.

This clone was observed once. This rearrangement joins TRBV9 to TRBJ2-3; D might be TRBD2 (5 bases). V was pared by 4 bases and J by 5 bases, with 14 bases between. CDR1 and CDR2 (germline): SGDLS, YYNGEE. The CDR3 length is 14 residues. CDR3 in amino acids: CASSFRLTVDTQYF. The CDR3 DNA follows: TGTGCCAGCAGCTTTCGACTAACGGTAGATACGCAGTATTTT.

For the CDR3, the DNA is TGTGCCAGCAGCTTAATGGGGGGCTCTGGAAACACCATATATTTT. Its translation: CASSLMGGSGNTIYF. The chain recombines TRBV7-8 with TRBJ1-3; D is possibly TRBD1 (5 bases). Germline CDR1 SGHVS, CDR2 FQNEAQ. Trimming took off 2 bases at V and 0 bases at J, with 8 bases between the two ends. CDR3 length equals 15 residues.

The gene calls are TRBV3-1 (or the pseudogene TRBV3-2) and TRBJ2-4; a possible D gene is TRBD1 (5 bases). This CDR3 has 14 amino acids. Trimming took 0 bases from V and 5 from J, leaving 8 bases between them. The germline gives CDR1 LGHDT, CDR2 YNNKEL (reference sequence). The CDR3 nucleotides read TGTGCCAGCAGCCAAGATCTCAGGGAAAACATTCAGTACTTC. It encodes CASSQDLRENIQYF.